The sequence of this T cell receptor (beta chain) was determined in a study of radiotherapy plus CTLA-4 blockade in lung cancer. Study at large: Among all patients, about 19% showed objective responses, while 30% to 40% had disease control. General study points: It was early blood T cell clone dynamics, with interferon-beta, that reportedly best predicted response. Researchers report tumor-derived TCR clones expanding in blood after radiotherapy plus ipilimumab.

The CDR3 contains 17 residues. Unmatched junction bases numbered 12, after V lost 7 bases and J lost 0 bases. CDR1 GTSNPN and CDR2 SVGIG come from the germline V gene (reference sequence). CTLA-4 blockade with ipilimumab, together with focal radiation, was given to patients with chemo-refractory metastatic non-small-cell lung cancer. Remarks on this clone: Its antigen is as yet unknown.

Sequenced by immunoSEQ multiplex PCR; TCRdb stores in-frame clones only, minus some. The repertoire holds roughly 77,000 clones, with roughly 74% as singletons. The origin of this receptor is a human donor with non-small cell lung cancer whose response to radiotherapy plus ipilimumab could not be evaluated. Sequenced here: peripheral blood, sampled from a patient treated with radiotherapy plus ipilimumab. The V and J genes are TRBV30 and TRBJ2-6; TRBD1 matches at 7 bases. The CDR3 sequence is CAFDRAGDPSGANVLTF. CDR3 in DNA: TGTGCCTTTGACAGGGCAGGGGACCCCTCTGGGGCCAACGTCCTGACTTTC.